Listed below are T cell receptor beta chains from one sample, sequenced in a study of T cells in Graves' hyperthyroidism and ophthalmopathy. TCRdb recomputed calls from the multiplex PCR reads with MiXCR, one row per CDR3 protein. Among 250,000 or so distinct CDR3 sequences listed, roughly 15% were seen once. The sequencing input was blood. These receptors came from a middle-aged woman with Graves' hyperthyroidism that later progressed to Graves' ophthalmopathy. Both conserved end residues are part of each CDR3. The D gene is left open where the match is weak. Clone size is given for some rows only: seen once, a few or many times, or a class if the clone is expanded.

j_call | d_call | v_call | clone_size | cdr3_aa | cdr3_nt
TRBJ2-7 | TRBD2 | TRBV19 | NA | CATALADTYEQYF | TGTGCCACCGCACTAGCGGACACCTACGAGCAGTACTTC
TRBJ2-2 | TRBD2 | TRBV9 | NA | CASSALFSGSPNTGELFF | TGTGCCAGCAGCGCCCTTTTCAGCGGGAGCCCCAACACCGGGGAGCTGTTTTTT
TRBJ1-5 | NA | TRBV30 | many | CAWSVPRQTFRNQPQHF | TGTGCCTGGAGTGTCCCCCGACAGACCTTTCGCAATCAGCCCCAGCATTTT
TRBJ1-2 | TRBD1 | TRBV5-5 | few | CASTTRTGGYGYTF | TGTGCCAGCACCACCCGGACAGGGGGCTATGGCTACACCTTC
TRBJ1-1 | NA | TRBV20-1 | many | CSTNRGDWWRAEAFF | TGCAGTACTAACCGCGGGGATTGGTGGCGGGCTGAAGCTTTCTTT
TRBJ2-2 | NA | TRBV6-1 | NA | CASMLQPGELFF | TGTGCCAGCATGTTGCAACCCGGGGAGCTGTTTTTT
TRBJ2-1 | NA | TRBV13 | many | CASSFGSSSDYEQFF | TGTGCCAGCAGCTTCGGGAGTTCGTCGGACTATGAGCAGTTCTTC
TRBJ2-7 | TRBD2 | TRBV6-1 | many | CASSEAYLGLAPHYEQYF | TGTGCCAGCAGTGAAGCATACCTTGGACTAGCGCCACACTACGAGCAGTACTTC
TRBJ2-1 | NA | TRBV11-2 | many | CASSLDPGRGYNEQFF | TGTGCCAGCAGCTTAGATCCGGGCAGGGGTTACAATGAGCAGTTCTTC
TRBJ2-1 | NA | TRBV6-1 | many | CASAIGPVDHNEQFF | TGTGCCAGCGCAATCGGGCCTGTCGATCACAATGAGCAGTTCTTC
TRBJ2-1 | TRBD1 | TRBV27 | many | CATTVGQNNEQFF | TGTGCCACCACCGTGGGACAGAACAATGAGCAGTTCTTC
TRBJ2-4 | TRBD2 | TRBV3-1 | many | CASRKSLAGVAIQYF | TGTGCCAGCAGGAAAAGCTTAGCGGGAGTGGCGATTCAGTACTTC
TRBJ2-1 | TRBD2 | TRBV5-1 | many | CASSVAGTSVKHEQFF | TGCGCCAGCAGCGTCGCCGGGACTAGCGTGAAGCATGAGCAGTTCTTC
TRBJ1-1 | NA | TRBV25-1 | many | CASSEFRGLSTEAFF | TGTGCCAGCAGTGAATTCAGGGGCTTGAGCACTGAAGCTTTCTTT
TRBJ1-6 | NA | TRBV28 | many | CASSLTEYNSPLHF | TGTGCCAGCAGTTTAACCGAATATAATTCACCCCTCCACTTT
TRBJ1-1 | NA | TRBV27 | NA | CASSLSHGSTETFF | TGTGCCAGCAGTTTATCCCATGGGAGCACTGAAACTTTCTTT
TRBJ2-4 | TRBD1 | TRBV7-9 | NA | CASSLRQGANIQYF | TGTGCCAGCAGCTTAAGACAGGGGGCAAACATTCAGTACTTC
TRBJ2-4 | NA | TRBV15 | many | CATTQKWGALAKNIQYF | TGTGCCACCACCCAAAAATGGGGGGCGTTGGCCAAAAACATTCAGTACTTC
TRBJ2-1 | TRBD1 | TRBV29-1 | many | CSVVNPRGNEQFF | TGCAGCGTCGTAAATCCCAGGGGGAATGAGCAGTTCTTC
TRBJ2-1 | NA | TRBV13 | many | CASSLRGGNEQFF | TGTGCCAGCAGCTTGAGGGGCGGCAATGAGCAGTTCTTC
TRBJ2-7 | TRBD2 | TRBV5-1 | many | CASSWAPGLAGREQYF | TGCGCCAGCAGCTGGGCACCGGGACTAGCGGGACGCGAGCAGTACTTC
TRBJ2-3 | TRBD2 | TRBV11-2 | many | CASSLGSGSVTDTQYF | TGTGCCAGCAGCTTAGGTAGCGGGAGTGTGACAGATACGCAGTATTTT
TRBJ2-2 | TRBD2 | TRBV7-8 | many | CASTKTSVTGELFF | TGTGCCAGCACCAAGACTAGCGTCACCGGGGAGCTGTTTTTT
TRBJ1-1 | NA | TRBV2 | many | CASRTWGVLGTEAFF | TGTGCCAGCAGGACCTGGGGGGTTCTGGGCACTGAAGCTTTCTTT
TRBJ1-1 | NA | TRBV7-9 | many | CASSLHTEAFF | TGTGCCAGCAGCTTACACACTGAAGCTTTCTTT
TRBJ2-1 | NA | TRBV28 | many | CASSRDGEQFF | TGTGCCAGCAGCCGGGATGGGGAGCAGTTCTTC
TRBJ2-3 | NA | TRBV7-9 | NA | CASSFGPRVGDTQYF | TGTGCCAGCAGCTTTGGCCCCCGGGTTGGGGATACGCAGTATTTT
TRBJ1-2 | NA | TRBV28 | many | CATTPWGGANYGYTF | TGTGCCACCACCCCATGGGGAGGCGCTAACTATGGCTACACCTTC
TRBJ2-3 | NA | TRBV20-1 | many | CSASLDDTDTQYF | TGCAGTGCTAGCCTCGACGACACAGATACGCAGTATTTT
TRBJ2-6 | TRBD1 | TRBV18 | NA | CASSPRQGPSLGANVLTF | TGTGCCAGCTCACCTAGACAGGGTCCCTCCCTCGGGGCCAACGTCCTGACTTTC
TRBJ2-3 | NA | TRBV6-2/TRBV6-3 | NA | CASSYMATDTQYF | TGTGCCAGCAGTTACATGGCGACAGATACGCAGTATTTT
TRBJ1-3 | NA | TRBV4-1 | NA | CASSQQLTGSTIYF | TGCGCCAGCAGCCAACAACTAACCGGGAGCACCATATATTTT
TRBJ2-7 | TRBD1 | TRBV6-2/TRBV6-3 | NA | CASSKQGIGEQYF | TGTGCCAGCAGTAAACAGGGGATCGGCGAGCAGTACTTC
TRBJ2-5 | TRBD2 | TRBV29-1 | many | CSVGGASGRGQETQYF | TGCAGCGTTGGGGGAGCTAGCGGGAGGGGGCAAGAGACCCAGTACTTC
TRBJ1-4 | NA | TRBV30 | many | CAWSDGATEKLFF | TGTGCCTGGAGTGACGGGGCTACTGAAAAACTGTTTTTT
TRBJ1-1 | NA | TRBV20-1 | many | CSARDWQLNTEAFF | TGCAGTGCCCGCGATTGGCAGCTAAACACTGAAGCTTTCTTT
TRBJ2-5 | TRBD1 | TRBV27 | many | CASSRQRTGLETQYF | TGTGCCAGCAGCCGACAACGGACAGGGTTGGAGACCCAGTACTTC